This passage covers 28 T cell receptor beta chains from one sample sequenced in a study of blood T cell repertoires in COVID-19. Clones were read by immunoSEQ multiplex PCR, and TCRdb kept only the in-frame ones, dropping some. The table records approximately 240,000 clones, around 85% of them present only once. Sequenced: peripheral blood. Every receptor here comes from a woman in her thirties or forties with active or convalescent COVID-19.

A few counts support this clone. CDR3 sequence reads: CASSLNSPAQGNIQYF. The CDR3 coding sequence is TGCGCCAGCAGCTTGAACTCTCCGGCCCAGGGGAACATTCAGTACTTC. This chain joins TRBV5-1 and TRBJ2-4, with D perhaps TRBD1 (6 bases). This CDR3 spans 16 amino acids. The V gene's germline CDR1 is SGHRS and CDR2 YFSETQ. Trimming removed 1 base from V and 7 bases from J, with 18 bases in between.

The V call is TRBV4-1, the J call TRBJ1-1, with 7 positions matching TRBD1. Germline assignment: CDR1 MGHRA and CDR2 YSYEKL. The CDR3 is 15 residues long. V dropped 4 bases and J dropped 5; count of bases not matched to a gene: 10. CDR3 residues: CASSRIGTVRTEAFF. CDR3 DNA sequence: TGCGCCAGCAGCCGGATTGGGACAGTCCGGACTGAAGCTTTCTTT.

The genes are TRBV6-1 and TRBJ2-3; 10 bases map to TRBD2. From germline, CDR1 is MNHNS and CDR2 SASEGT. Losses at the gene ends were 6 bases for V and 4 bases for J; bases not matched to a gene: 4. CDR3 length: 14 amino acids. The CDR3: CASSRTSGADTQYF. Here the CDR3 DNA reads TGTGCCAGCAGCAGGACTAGCGGAGCAGATACGCAGTATTTT.

V is TRBV6-1 and J is TRBJ2-1, with 9 nucleotides matching TRBD1. CDR1 and CDR2 from the germline V gene are MNHNS and SASEGT. V dropped 2 bases and J dropped 4; count of bases not matched to a gene: 3. The CDR3 has 15 amino acids. In DNA, the CDR3 is TGTGCCAGCAGTGAAACAGGGGGCTGGTACAATGAGCAGTTCTTC. Amino acid sequence: CASSETGGWYNEQFF.

This clone came up a few times. This chain joins TRBV19 and TRBJ2-2; 8 nucleotides match TRBD2. The CDR3 runs 19 residues. The V segment lost 0 bases and the J segment 0 bases; nucleotides outside the gene matches: 9. Germline CDR1 and CDR2: LNHDA and SQIVND (reference sequence). CDR3 amino acids: CASSIDQLAALTNTGELFF. The CDR3, as DNA: TGTGCCAGTAGTATAGATCAACTAGCGGCTTTAACGAACACCGGGGAGCTGTTTTTT. Supplemented by reference TRBV19 and TRBJ2-2, the full variable domain reads DGGITQSPKYLFRKEGQNVTLSCEQNLNHDAMYWYRQDPGQGLRLIYYSQIVNDFQKGDIAEGYSVSREKKESFPLTVTSAQKNPTAFYLCASSIDQLAALTNTGELFFGEGSRLTVL.

The V call is TRBV30, the J call TRBJ1-1; D not certain. Germline V CDR1 and CDR2: GTSNPN, SVGIG (reference sequence). CDR3 length: 14 residues. The V and J ends lost 0 bases and 0 bases respectively, with 8 bases between them. CDR3 amino acids: CAWSVRGVNTEAFF. The CDR3 DNA is TGTGCCTGGAGTGTACGGGGTGTGAACACTGAAGCTTTCTTT. Variable domain in full (rest from reference TRBV30 and TRBJ1-1): SQTIHQWPATLVQPVGSPLSLECTVEGTSNPNLYWYRQAAGRGLQLLFYSVGIGQISSEVPQNLSASRPQDRQFILSSKKLLLSDSGFYLCAWSVRGVNTEAFFGQGTRLTVV.

The J gene is TRBJ1-2, the V gene TRBV10-3; D is uncertain. The CDR3 runs 14 residues. CDR1 is ENHRY, CDR2 SYGVKD, per germline. With 5 bases removed from V and 4 bases from J, the gap between germline ends came to 14 bases. The CDR3 sequence: CAISPEPLIYGYTF. The CDR3 coding sequence is TGTGCCATCAGTCCGGAGCCCCTAATCTATGGCTACACCTTC.

V is TRBV6-5 and J is TRBJ1-2; TRBD1 is a possible D gene (6 bases). V lost 0 bases to trimming and J lost 8 bases, with 13 bases between them. The CDR3 consists of 14 residues. Germline V lookup: CDR1 MNHEY, CDR2 SVGAGI. In DNA form, the CDR3 reads TGTGCCAGCAGTTACTCGGACAGCGGAGGAGGCTACACCTTC. Translation: CASSYSDSGGGYTF.

The chain combines TRBV2 with TRBJ2-3; the D gene is possibly TRBD2 (6 bases). The ends were cut back, 4 bases at V and 1 base at J, with 18 bases in the middle. The CDR3 is 17 amino acids. CDR1 and CDR2 from the germline V gene are SNHLY and FYNNEI. As DNA, the CDR3 is TGTGCCAGCAGTGTAACTAGACTAGTGTCGGGCACAGATACGCAGTATTTT. This gives the protein CASSVTRLVSGTDTQYF.

Only one count was recorded for this clone. The chain couples TRBV19 to TRBJ1-1; D might be TRBD1 (6 bases). Trimming pared 3 bases from V and 0 bases from J, leaving 14 bases between. The germline V gene has CDR1 LNHDA and CDR2 SQIVND (reference sequence). The CDR3 has 16 residues. The CDR3 nucleotides are TGTGCCAGTAGTATGGGATTAGGGGGAATGAACACTGAAGCTTTCTTT. The encoded protein is CASSMGLGGMNTEAFF.

The chain recombines TRBV5-1 with TRBJ1-2, with 10 bases aligning to TRBD1. V was clipped by 4 bases and J by 3 bases; unmatched bases: 3. Germline loops: CDR1 SGHRS, CDR2 YFSETQ. CDR3 size: 14 residues. The CDR3 nucleotides are TGCGCCAGCAGCGCCGGGACAGGGGACTATGGCTACACCTTC. Amino acids: CASSAGTGDYGYTF. Looking up the rest from reference TRBV5-1 and TRBJ1-2 gives the full variable domain: KAGVTQTPRYLIKTRGQQVTLSCSPISGHRSVSWYQQTPGQGLQFLFEYFSETQRNKGNFPGRFSGRQFSNSRSEMNVSTLELGDSALYLCASSAGTGDYGYTFGSGTRLTVV.

The chain links TRBV7-3 to TRBJ1-1; 8 nucleotides align to TRBD1. Losses at the gene ends were 5 bases for V and 7 bases for J; bases not matched to a gene: 6. The CDR3 consists of 13 residues. CDR1 SGHTA and CDR2 FQGTGA come from the germline V gene. CDR3 region: CASSPAGTGEAFF. The CDR3 bases are TGTGCCAGCAGCCCCGCCGGGACAGGTGAAGCTTTCTTT.

This sequence joins TRBV9 and TRBJ2-3; no clear D gene. Germline V lookup: CDR1 SGDLS, CDR2 YYNGEE. This CDR3 is 14 amino acids long. The V end lost 3 bases, the J end lost 6 bases, and 14 bases lay between the germline ends. CDR3 region: CASSAPEPPDTQYF. DNA of the CDR3: TGTGCCAGCAGCGCCCCGGAGCCCCCGGATACGCAGTATTTT.

The chain has TRBV3-1 (or the pseudogene TRBV3-2) and TRBJ2-1, with 11 bases fitting TRBD2. Trimming at V came to 7 bases and at J to 2 bases, leaving 7 bases not matched to a gene. The germline gives CDR1 LGHDT, CDR2 YNNKEL (reference sequence). This CDR3 region has 16 residues. The DNA for the CDR3 is TGTGCCAGCAAGCGAACTAGCGGGGGTCCCTACAATGAGCAGTTCTTC. Translating gives CASKRTSGGPYNEQFF.

The V call is TRBV3-1 (or the pseudogene TRBV3-2), the J call TRBJ2-3; TRBD2 aligns across 7 bases. Germline CDR1 is LGHDT and CDR2 is YNNKEL (reference sequence). The trim removed 3 bases at V and 2 bases at J, leaving 2 bases unmatched. The CDR3 is 14 amino acids. DNA for the CDR3: TGTGCCAGCAGCCACGGGGGGTCCACAGATACGCAGTATTTT. Translated, it gives CASSHGGSTDTQYF.

The V and J genes are TRBV6-5 and TRBJ1-1, with TRBD1 matching 7 bases. This CDR3 region has 14 residues. V trimming: 2 bases; J trimming: 3 bases; junction bases outside the gene matches: 3. Germline lookup yields CDR1 MNHEY and CDR2 SVGAGI. The CDR3 loop is CASSYAGGYTEAFF. The CDR3 DNA reads as TGTGCCAGCAGTTACGCAGGGGGGTACACTGAAGCTTTCTTT.

V and J are TRBV6-5 and TRBJ1-2, with a tentative D call TRBD1 (6 bases). The CDR3 runs 13 residues. Trimming removed 8 bases from V and 4 bases from J, with 14 bases in between. CDR1 is MNHEY, CDR2 SVGAGI, per germline. Written as DNA, the CDR3 is TGTGCCAGCCACCCAAGGGGGATCTATGGCTACACCTTC. Translated, it gives CASHPRGIYGYTF.

The chain is built from TRBV13 and TRBJ1-1; D remains unclear. The CDR3 length is 11 residues. V dropped 1 base and J dropped 7 bases, with 4 bases sitting between them. The germline gives CDR1 PRHDT, CDR2 FYEKMQ (reference sequence). In DNA form, the CDR3 reads TGTGCCAGCAGCTTAGTCGGTGAAGCTTTCTTT. This codes for CASSLVGEAFF.

CDR3 residues: CASSSSGAAGNTIYF. In DNA form, the CDR3 reads TGTGCCAGCTCATCATCAGGGGCGGCTGGAAACACCATATATTTT. This chain connects TRBV18 to TRBJ1-3, with D perhaps matching TRBD1 (6 bases). CDR1 and CDR2 (germline): KGHSH, LQKENI. V was pared by 5 bases and J by 2 bases, with 13 bases between. The CDR3 spans 15 residues.

With regard to this clone: A read error may produce the germline difference seen at one junction end. This rearrangement joins TRBV2 to TRBJ2-1; TRBD1 agrees at 10 bases. The germline V gene has CDR1 SNHLY and CDR2 FYNNEI. The CDR3 has 15 residues. The CDR3 region is CASTPGQGPYNEQFF. The CDR3 DNA sequence: TGTGCCAGCACCCCGGGACAGGGGCCCTATAATGAGCAGTTCTTC.

The genes are TRBV6-6 and TRBJ2-2; D may be TRBD1 (5 bases). Germline loops: CDR1 MNHNY, CDR2 SVGAGI (reference sequence). With 5 bases removed from V and 5 bases from J, the gap between germline ends came to 9 bases. The CDR3 is 13 amino acids. CDR3 residues: CASSTTATGELFF. CDR3 in DNA: TGTGCCAGCAGTACGACAGCGACCGGGGAGCTGTTTTTT.

The chain recombines TRBV11-2 with TRBJ2-2, with D tentatively TRBD2 (6 bases). V was cut by 5 bases and J by 6 bases, with 10 bases left in between. The germline V gene has CDR1 SGHAT and CDR2 FQNNGV. The CDR3 extends over 13 amino acids. CDR3 DNA: TGTGCCAGCAGCCGCGGGACTGCCGGGGAGCTGTTTTTT. Its protein product is CASSRGTAGELFF.

The genes are TRBV18 and TRBJ1-1; tentative D call: TRBD1 (6 bases). Germline assignment: CDR1 KGHSH and CDR2 LQKENI. V shed 2 bases and J shed 1 base, with 11 bases lying between them. CDR3 size: 15 residues. The chain's CDR3 is CASSPLRGGNTEAFF. The DNA for the CDR3 is TGTGCCAGCTCACCATTAAGGGGGGGGAACACTGAAGCTTTCTTT.

This rearrangement joins TRBV19 to TRBJ1-6; TRBD1 aligns across 7 bases. This CDR3 comprises 14 residues. Germline CDR1 is LNHDA and CDR2 is SQIVND (reference sequence). J lost 6 bases, V lost 4 bases, and 3 bases had no gene match. The chain's CDR3 is CASSTGQPNSPLHF. Written as DNA, the CDR3 is TGTGCCAGTAGTACGGGACAGCCTAATTCACCCCTCCACTTT. Complete variable domain (other parts from reference TRBV19 and TRBJ1-6): DGGITQSPKYLFRKEGQNVTLSCEQNLNHDAMYWYRQDPGQGLRLIYYSQIVNDFQKGDIAEGYSVSREKKESFPLTVTSAQKNPTAFYLCASSTGQPNSPLHFGNGTRLTVT.

The chain combines TRBV27 with TRBJ1-1; a possible D gene is TRBD1 (6 bases). The CDR3 extends over 14 amino acids. V shed 6 bases and J shed 6 bases, with 17 bases lying between them. Germline V gene lookup returns CDR1 MNHEY and CDR2 SMNVEV (reference sequence). Here the CDR3 DNA reads TGTGCCAGCAGGCCTACAGGGAATTTCGCTGAAGCTTTCTTT. Translating gives CASRPTGNFAEAFF.

Only one count was recorded for this clone. The chain is built from TRBV4-1 and TRBJ1-4; TRBD1 aligns across 12 bases. The CDR3 is made up of 16 amino acids. Losses at the gene ends were 0 bases for V and 8 bases for J; bases not matched to a gene: 4. Germline CDR1 is MGHRA and CDR2 is YSYEKL. CDR3 in amino acids: CASSQDLGQGAEKLFF. CDR3 DNA sequence: TGCGCCAGCAGCCAAGATTTGGGACAGGGGGCCGAAAAACTGTTTTTT.

The chain combines TRBV7-9 with TRBJ1-4, with D perhaps matching TRBD1 (6 bases). CDR1 and CDR2 (germline): SEHNR, FQNEAQ (reference sequence). V lost 0 bases, J lost 4 bases, and 9 bases lay in between. The CDR3 loop spans 15 amino acids. CDR3 bases: TGTGCCAGCAGCTTAGCCAGCAGGGGTAATGAAAAACTGTTTTTT. Translation gives CASSLASRGNEKLFF.

The chain links TRBV3-1 (or the pseudogene TRBV3-2) to TRBJ2-7, with a weak D call TRBD2 (6 bases). Germline loops: CDR1 LGHDT, CDR2 YNNKEL (reference sequence). The CDR3 is made up of 16 amino acids. With 4 bases removed from V and 4 bases from J, the gap between germline ends came to 20 bases. CDR3 DNA sequence: TGTGCCAGCAGCCCCTTGAGGGACTTAGCGAAGTACGAGCAGTACTTC. Translating it yields CASSPLRDLAKYEQYF.